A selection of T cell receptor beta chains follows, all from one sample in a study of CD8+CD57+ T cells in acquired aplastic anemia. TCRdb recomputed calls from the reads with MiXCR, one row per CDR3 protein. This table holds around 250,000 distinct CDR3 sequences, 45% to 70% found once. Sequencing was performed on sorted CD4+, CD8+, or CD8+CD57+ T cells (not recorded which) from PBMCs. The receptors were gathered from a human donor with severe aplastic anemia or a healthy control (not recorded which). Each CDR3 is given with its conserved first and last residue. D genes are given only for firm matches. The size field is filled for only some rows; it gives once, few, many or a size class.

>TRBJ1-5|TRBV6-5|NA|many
CASSYAGVNQPQHF
TGTGCCAGCAGTTACGCGGGGGTCAATCAGCCCCAGCATTTT
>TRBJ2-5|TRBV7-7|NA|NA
CASSLDGGALETQYF
TGTGCTAGCAGCTTAGATGGGGGGGCCTTGGAGACCCAGTACTTC
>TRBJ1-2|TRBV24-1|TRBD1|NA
CATSDSPGQERGYGGYTF
TGTGCCACCAGTGATTCCCCGGGACAGGAGAGGGGATATGGGGGCTACACCTTC
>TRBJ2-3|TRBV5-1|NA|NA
CASNIWGSQTDTQYF
TGCGCCAGCAACATCTGGGGGTCTCAAACAGATACGCAGTATTTT
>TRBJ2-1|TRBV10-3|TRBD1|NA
CASSLMPSGTGWGNEQFF
TGTGCCAGCAGTCTTATGCCCTCCGGGACAGGGTGGGGCAATGAGCAGTTCTTC
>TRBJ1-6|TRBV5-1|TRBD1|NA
CASSFGQGAFNSPLHF
TGCGCCAGCAGCTTCGGACAGGGGGCATTTAATTCACCCCTCCACTTT
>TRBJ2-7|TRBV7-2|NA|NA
CASSLGPGAGYEQYF
TGTGCCAGCAGCTTAGGTCCAGGGGCCGGCTACGAGCAGTACTTC
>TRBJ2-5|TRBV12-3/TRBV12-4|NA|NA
CASSVTGTQYF
TGTGCCAGCAGCGTAACAGGGACCCAGTACTTC
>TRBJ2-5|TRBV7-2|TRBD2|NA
CASSLKAGEGETQYF
TGTGCCAGCAGCTTAAAAGCGGGGGAAGGAGAGACCCAGTACTTC
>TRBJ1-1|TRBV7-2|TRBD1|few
CASSRQTGLNTEAFF
TGTGCCAGCAGCCGACAGACAGGGCTGAACACTGAAGCTTTCTTT
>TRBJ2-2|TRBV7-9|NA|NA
CASSLKGIGSGELFF
TGTGCCAGCAGCTTGAAGGGCATTGGGTCCGGGGAGCTGTTTTTT
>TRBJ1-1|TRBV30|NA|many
CARAGNTEAFF
TGTGCCCGTGCAGGTAACACTGAAGCTTTCTTT
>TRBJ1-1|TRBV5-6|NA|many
CASRKYGNTEAFF
TGTGCCAGCAGGAAATACGGGAACACTGAAGCTTTCTTT
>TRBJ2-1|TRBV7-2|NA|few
CASRAESSYNEQFF
TGTGCCAGCCGTGCCGAAAGCTCCTACAATGAGCAGTTCTTC
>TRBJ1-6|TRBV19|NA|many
CASSPWTVVYNSPLHF
TGTGCCAGTAGTCCGTGGACAGTGGTATATAATTCACCCCTCCACTTT
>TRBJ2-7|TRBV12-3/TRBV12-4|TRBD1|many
CASSYGAGGFISYEQYF
TGTGCCAGCAGTTACGGGGCAGGGGGCTTTATCTCCTACGAGCAGTACTTC
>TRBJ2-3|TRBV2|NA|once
CASSEETDSDTQYF
TGTGCCAGCAGTGAGGAAACTGACTCAGATACGCAGTATTTT
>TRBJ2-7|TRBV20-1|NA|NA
CSAPDYGQYF
TGCAGTGCTCCCGACTACGGGCAGTACTTC
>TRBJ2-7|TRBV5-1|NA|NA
CASSLSPGGGEQYF
TGCGCCAGCAGCTTGTCGCCAGGGGGAGGTGAGCAGTACTTC
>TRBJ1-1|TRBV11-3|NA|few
CASSLDYDTEAFF
TGTGCCAGCAGCTTAGATTACGACACTGAAGCTTTCTTT
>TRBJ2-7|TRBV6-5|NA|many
CASSYSKIRGAHEQYF
TGTGCCAGCAGTTACTCGAAGATTCGCGGGGCCCACGAGCAGTACTTC
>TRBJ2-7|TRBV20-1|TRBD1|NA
CSAGDRGVWEQYF
TGCAGTGCGGGGGACAGGGGGGTGTGGGAGCAGTACTTC
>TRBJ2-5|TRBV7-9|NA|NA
CASGRPQETQYF
TGTGCCAGCGGAAGACCCCAAGAGACCCAGTACTTC
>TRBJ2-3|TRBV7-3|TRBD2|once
CASRQRGGGSNTQYF
TGTGCCAGCCGTCAGCGGGGGGGTGGATCAAATACGCAGTATTTT
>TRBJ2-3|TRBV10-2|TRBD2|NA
CASRGAGGADTQYF
TGCGCCAGTCGAGGAGCGGGAGGGGCAGATACGCAGTATTTT